This T cell receptor beta chain stems from a study of monozygotic twins with inflammatory bowel disease. TCRdb reprocessed the 5' RACE reads and keeps a single row for each CDR3 protein, giving no DNA. This specimen shows around 370,000 distinct CDR3 sequences; the ten leading clones hold just over 2.5%. The germline CDR1 and CDR2 sequences are SQVTM and ANQGSEA. The CDR3 sequence is 12 residues long. The sample comprised blood. This TCR was sampled from a human donor with ulcerative colitis or Crohn's disease, or a healthy co-twin of an affected twin (not recorded which). This chain uses TRBV29-1 with TRBJ2-7. The CDR3 protein is CSVRVVGYEQYF.